A single sample is the source of the 17 T cell receptor beta chains below, sequenced in a study of T cell responses to AZD1222 COVID-19 vaccine. Assay used: immunoSEQ multiplex PCR; TCRdb lists only in-frame clones, some missing. The table has roughly 150,000 clones, over 80% seen once. The sample here was peripheral blood, taken on day 0 of AZD1222 vaccination. These receptors were obtained from an adult in good health.

The chain has TRBV5-6 and TRBJ2-7; D perhaps matches TRBD2 (5 bases). The V end was cut by 4 bases, the J end by 3 bases, with 17 bases between. This CDR3 has 15 amino acids. Germline V gene sequence: CDR1 SGHDT, CDR2 YYEEEE. Here the CDR3 DNA reads TGTGCCAGCAGCGGCCAAGGACTCGGAAACTACGAGCAGTACTTC. Its protein product is CASSGQGLGNYEQYF.

The genes are TRBV13 and TRBJ2-3, with D possibly TRBD2 on 6 matching bases. Per the germline V gene, CDR1 is PRHDT and CDR2 is FYEKMQ (reference sequence). V lost 3 bases, J lost 1 base, and 11 bases lay in between. CDR3 length: 15 amino acids. DNA of the CDR3: TGTGCCAGCAGCTTTCCCGGCGGGGGCACAGATACGCAGTATTTT. This gives the protein CASSFPGGGTDTQYF.

CDR3 DNA sequence: TGTGCCAGCAGTGAATTTCTCCGACAGTCGAACACTGAAGCTTTCTTT. Translation gives CASSEFLRQSNTEAFF. The chain links TRBV6-1 to TRBJ1-1; maybe TRBD1 (5 bases). The CDR3 spans 16 residues. In germline, CDR1 is MNHNS, CDR2 SASEGT. Trimming took off 2 bases at V and 1 base at J, with 14 bases between the two ends.

The chain employs TRBV5-6 and TRBJ1-5; no clear D gene. CDR3 size: 13 residues. Germline-derived CDR1 and CDR2 are SGHDT and YYEEEE. Trimming pared 0 bases from V and 2 bases from J, leaving 3 bases between. DNA of the CDR3: TGTGCCAGCAGCTTGGTAGGCAATCAGCCCCAGCATTTT. This sequence encodes CASSLVGNQPQHF.

The genes are TRBV2 and TRBJ1-4; D not certain. Between the trimmed V and J ends, which lost 6 bases and 5 bases, there was a span of 10 bases. The germline gives CDR1 SNHLY, CDR2 FYNNEI. The CDR3 loop spans 13 amino acids. CDR3 sequence (DNA): TGTGCCAGCAGGGAACTACTGAATGAAAAACTGTTTTTT. Its protein product is CASRELLNEKLFF.

The V call is TRBV12-3 or TRBV12-4, the J call TRBJ1-2; TRBD1 is a possible D gene (6 bases). This CDR3 contains 13 residues. The germline V and J ends were trimmed by 1 base and 8 bases, with 11 bases remaining between them. The DNA for the CDR3 is TGTGCCAGCAGTTTAGGGGGGGCAGGCGGCTACACCTTC. It codes for CASSLGGAGGYTF.

The genes are TRBV4-3 and TRBJ1-2; 10 nucleotides align to TRBD1. Germline V gene lookup returns CDR1 LGHNA and CDR2 YSLEER. J gave up 6 bases and V 3 bases, and 7 bases lay outside the gene matches. CDR3 length: 15 residues. CDR3 protein: CASSHEGQGMDGYTF. The CDR3, as DNA: TGCGCCAGCAGCCACGAGGGACAGGGGATGGATGGCTACACCTTC.

The chain joins TRBV5-6 to TRBJ1-5; D is unresolved. Germline V gene data show CDR1 as SGHDT and CDR2 as YYEEEE. The CDR3 consists of 14 residues. V lost 4 bases and J 7 bases, leaving 15 bases between the germline ends. The CDR3 DNA reads as TGTGCCAGCAGCGAGTTACCTTCTGGCCAGCCCCAGCATTTT. Translation: CASSELPSGQPQHF.

The chain couples TRBV30 to TRBJ1-6, with 8 bases matching TRBD1. The CDR3 consists of 13 residues. V lost 4 bases, J lost 8 bases, and 4 bases stayed unmatched. Germline assignment: CDR1 GTSNPN and CDR2 SVGIG (reference sequence). Written as DNA, the CDR3 is TGTGCCTGGACGGAACAGGGGGATTCACCCCTCCACTTT. As protein: CAWTEQGDSPLHF.

V gene TRBV7-9 combines with J gene TRBJ2-1; 8 nucleotides agree with TRBD1. The CDR3 is made up of 14 amino acids. With 5 bases clipped from V and 2 bases from J, the junction kept 2 bases outside the gene matches. Germline V gene data show CDR1 as SEHNR and CDR2 as FQNEAQ (reference sequence). CDR3 in amino acids: CASSPDRAYNEQFF. The CDR3 DNA is TGTGCCAGCAGCCCGGACAGGGCCTACAATGAGCAGTTCTTC.

Notes on this clone: Other DNA sequences of this sample code for an identical CDR3. The chain uses TRBV4-3 and TRBJ1-1, with D perhaps matching TRBD1 (6 bases). Germline lookup yields CDR1 LGHNA and CDR2 YSLEER. This CDR3 spans 13 amino acids. Trimming cost V 2 bases and J 3 bases, with 7 bases left between them. In DNA, the CDR3 is TGCGCCAGCAGCCAAAGGGGGGACACTGAAGCTTTCTTT. Amino acid sequence: CASSQRGDTEAFF.

The chain combines TRBV14 with TRBJ1-2, with D possibly TRBD1 on 6 matching bases. The CDR3 runs 15 residues. Germline V gene lookup returns CDR1 SGHDN and CDR2 FVKESK. V was trimmed by 5 bases and J by 5 bases, leaving 18 bases between them. The CDR3 spells CASSARTGTPYGYTF. CDR3 nucleotide sequence: TGTGCCAGCAGCGCCAGAACAGGGACCCCTTATGGCTACACCTTC.

The V and J genes are TRBV6-5 and TRBJ2-2; the D is unclear. Trimming took off 2 bases at V and 4 bases at J, with 11 bases between the two ends. This CDR3 is built from 15 residues. The germline V gene encodes CDR1 MNHEY and CDR2 SVGAGI. CDR3 loop: CASSYPVLRTGELFF. As DNA, the CDR3 is TGTGCCAGCAGTTACCCCGTACTCCGCACCGGGGAGCTGTTTTTT.

V and J are TRBV5-5 and TRBJ1-5; possible D gene TRBD1, 6 bases. V was cut by 1 base and J by 2 bases, with 10 bases left in between. Germline assignment: CDR1 SGHKS and CDR2 YYEKEE (reference sequence). This CDR3 spans 15 amino acids. DNA of the CDR3: TGTGCCAGCAGCTTGAGGGCAGGGGGCAATCAGCCCCAGCATTTT. It encodes CASSLRAGGNQPQHF.

The chain combines TRBV19 with TRBJ2-5, with 8 bases that match TRBD2. The ends lost 6 bases at V and 3 bases at J; junction bases unmatched: 6. CDR3 length equals 14 residues. Germline CDR1 reads LNHDA; CDR2 reads SQIVND (reference sequence). The DNA of the CDR3 is TGTGCCAGTAGCCAACCGGGACTAGAAGAGACCCAGTACTTC. It translates to CASSQPGLEETQYF.

This rearrangement joins TRBV6-5 to TRBJ1-5; perhaps TRBD1 as D (5 bases). The germline CDR1 and CDR2 sequences are MNHEY and SVGAGI. V dropped 5 bases and J dropped 10 bases, with 15 bases sitting between them. This CDR3 has 13 residues. CDR3 amino acids: CASSPRGERPQHF. The DNA of the CDR3 is TGTGCCAGCAGTCCCCGGGGCGAGAGACCCCAGCATTTT.

This chain connects TRBV24-1 to TRBJ2-2; D unclear. The CDR3 runs 14 residues. Deletions cut 4 bases from V and 4 bases from J, with 9 bases between. From germline, CDR1 is KGHDR and CDR2 SFDVKD. The CDR3 coding sequence is TGTGCCACCAGTGACCATCCGGGCACCGGGGAGCTGTTTTTT. Amino acid sequence: CATSDHPGTGELFF.